A selection of T cell receptor beta chains follows, all from one sample in a study of blood T cell repertoires in COVID-19. TCRdb's copy holds only in-frame clones and misses some; the assay was immunoSEQ multiplex PCR. The top ten hold 4.8% of the sample, which has fewer than 250,000 clones, 83% seen once. The material sequenced was PBMCs or T cells enriched from blood (not recorded which). The origin of the receptors is a woman aged 45-59 years who had been exposed to COVID-19. The CDR3 runs from the conserved cysteine through the conserved F or W. The D gene is left open where the match is weak. Part of the rows lack a size; the others show once, few, many or a class for expanded clones.

clone size	V gene	J gene	D gene	CDR3 protein	CDR3 DNA
-	TRBV19	TRBJ1-2	TRBD1	CASQLRDSGSGYTF	TGTGCCAGCCAGCTAAGGGACAGCGGTTCTGGCTACACCTTC
-	TRBV5-1	TRBJ2-5	TRBD2	CASSENSGGAVETQYF	TGCGCCAGCAGCGAGAATAGCGGGGGGGCCGTGGAGACCCAGTACTTC
-	TRBV30	TRBJ1-2	-	CAWAGGAQGYTF	TGTGCCTGGGCGGGGGGGGCGCAGGGCTACACCTTC
-	TRBV7-9	TRBJ2-7	-	CASSLAQTRSEQYF	TGTGCCAGCAGCTTAGCGCAGACACGCAGCGAGCAGTACTTC
once	TRBV9	TRBJ2-3	-	CASSRRDTDTQYF	TGTGCCAGCAGTCGGAGGGACACAGATACGCAGTATTTT
-	TRBV5-8	TRBJ2-5	-	CASSLVYRQIPGETQYF	TGTGCCAGCAGCTTGGTGTACAGGCAGATCCCAGGGGAGACCCAGTACTTC
-	TRBV28	TRBJ2-7	-	CASSLASSFYEQYF	TGTGCCAGCAGTTTGGCTAGCTCATTTTACGAGCAGTACTTC
-	TRBV19	TRBJ1-6	-	CASSEVRNSPLHF	TGTGCCAGTAGTGAAGTGCGGAATTCACCCCTCCACTTT
few	TRBV5-1	TRBJ2-5	-	CASSRLGGQETQYF	TGCGCCAGCAGCCGATTAGGAGGCCAAGAGACCCAGTACTTC
-	TRBV7-3	TRBJ2-2	-	CASSLLGGPTGELFF	TGTGCCAGCAGCTTATTGGGGGGTCCCACCGGGGAGCTGTTTTTT
-	TRBV7-2	TRBJ2-1	-	CASSPWRGRDNEQFF	TGTGCCAGCAGCCCCTGGCGGGGACGAGACAATGAGCAGTTCTTC
-	TRBV13	TRBJ1-1	-	CASSPRDGGTEAFF	TGTGCCAGCAGCCCCCGGGACGGGGGGACTGAAGCTTTCTTT
-	TRBV6-2/TRBV6-3	TRBJ2-7	TRBD1	CASSSTGTVYEQYF	TGTGCCAGCAGCTCGACCGGGACAGTCTACGAGCAGTACTTC
-	TRBV24-1	TRBJ1-2	TRBD1	CATSDPATTGALGYTF	TGTGCCACCAGTGACCCGGCAACGACAGGGGCGCTTGGCTACACCTTC
-	TRBV5-1	TRBJ1-1	-	CASSLGPGQTAFF	TGCGCCAGCAGCTTGGGACCGGGACAAACGGCTTTCTTT
-	TRBV5-5	TRBJ1-6	-	CASSRAGDYNSPLHF	TGTGCCAGCAGCCGAGCAGGTGACTATAATTCACCCCTCCACTTT
-	TRBV5-6	TRBJ2-2	-	CASSLGGGGGELFF	TGTGCCAGCAGCCTGGGGGGAGGAGGCGGGGAGCTGTTTTTT